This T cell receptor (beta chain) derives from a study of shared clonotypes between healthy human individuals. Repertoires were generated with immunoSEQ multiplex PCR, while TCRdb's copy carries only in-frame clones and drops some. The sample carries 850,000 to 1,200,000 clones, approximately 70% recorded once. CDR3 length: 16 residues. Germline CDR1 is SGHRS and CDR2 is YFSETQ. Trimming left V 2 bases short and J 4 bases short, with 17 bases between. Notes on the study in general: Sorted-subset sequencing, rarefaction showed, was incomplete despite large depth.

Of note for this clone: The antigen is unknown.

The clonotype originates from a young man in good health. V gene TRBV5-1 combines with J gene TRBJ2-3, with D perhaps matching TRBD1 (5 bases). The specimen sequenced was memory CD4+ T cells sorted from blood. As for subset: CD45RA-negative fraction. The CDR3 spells CASSLIPGRAPDTQYF. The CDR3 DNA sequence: TGCGCCAGCAGCTTAATCCCGGGCAGGGCCCCAGATACGCAGTATTTT.